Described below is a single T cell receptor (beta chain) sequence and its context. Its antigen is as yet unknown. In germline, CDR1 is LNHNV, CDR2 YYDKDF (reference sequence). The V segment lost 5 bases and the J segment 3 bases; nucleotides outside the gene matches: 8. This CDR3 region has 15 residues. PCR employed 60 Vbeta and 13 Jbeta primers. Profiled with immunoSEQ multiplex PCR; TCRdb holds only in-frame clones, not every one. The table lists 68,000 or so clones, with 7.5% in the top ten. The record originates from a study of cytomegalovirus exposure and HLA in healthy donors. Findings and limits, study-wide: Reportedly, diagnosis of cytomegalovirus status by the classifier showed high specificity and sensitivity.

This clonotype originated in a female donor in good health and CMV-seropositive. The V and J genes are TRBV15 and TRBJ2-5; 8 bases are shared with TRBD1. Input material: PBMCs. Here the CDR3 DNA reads TGTGCCACCAGCGGACCCTACAGGGGGAAAGAGACCCAGTACTTC. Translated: CATSGPYRGKETQYF.